This T cell receptor (beta chain) came from a study of blood T cell repertoires in COVID-19. Study information: Acute and convalescent COVID-19 specimens originated in the United States, Italy and Spain. PBMCs, B-cell-depleted T cells, or T cells provided the cDNA or gDNA that made up the material.

Original handling: Amplification from reference gene primers served as the basis for estimated nucleated cell counts. Method: immunoSEQ multiplex PCR; TCRdb's copy keeps in-frame clones and lacks some. That table gives V, J and clone size, and the DNA gave D and trimming. Of approximately 200,000 clones listed, around 82% are singletons. The CDR3 is made up of 14 amino acids. V shed 6 bases and J shed 5 bases, with 15 bases lying between them. CDR1 is MNHNY, CDR2 SVGAGI, per germline (reference sequence). The sample comprised peripheral blood. This chain connects TRBV6-6 to TRBJ2-3, with a weak D call TRBD1 (6 bases). The receptor comes from a woman aged 60-70 years with acute or convalescent COVID-19. The CDR3 nucleotides are TGTGCCAGCAGCTCCCCAGGGGCGTTAGATACGCAGTATTTT. This sequence encodes CASSSPGALDTQYF.